These T cell receptor beta chains were read from a single sample in a study of cytomegalovirus exposure and HLA in healthy donors. Profiling relied on immunoSEQ multiplex PCR, and the TCRdb table lists in-frame clones only, not all of them. The table lists roughly 160,000 clones, around 84% of them singletons, with 1% in the top ten. Sequenced: PBMCs. These receptor sequences come from a boy younger than 10 in good health and CMV-seronegative. The CDR3 runs from the conserved cysteine through the conserved F or W. The order of the fields is D gene, V gene, clone size, J gene, CDR3 DNA, CDR3 protein. A D gene is named only where the DNA matches it firmly. The listing skips clone size in some rows; elsewhere it reads once, few, many or a size class.

NA	TRBV20-1	NA	TRBJ1-1	TGCACCGGGAAGGAGGACACTGAAGCTTTCTTT	CTGKEDTEAFF
TRBD1	TRBV5-6	NA	TRBJ1-5	TGTGCCAGCAGCTTGTCAGGGGGCGGTGGTAATCAGCCCCAGCATTTT	CASSLSGGGGNQPQHF
TRBD1	TRBV28	NA	TRBJ1-2	TGTGCCAGCAGTCGCACAGGGGGCTATGGCTACACCTTC	CASSRTGGYGYTF
NA	TRBV6-5	NA	TRBJ2-2	TGTGCCAGCAACACCCGGACCGGGATCGGGGAGCTGTTTTTT	CASNTRTGIGELFF
NA	TRBV14	few	TRBJ1-6	TGTGCCAGCAGCCACGCGGGTTATAATTCACCCCTCCACTTT	CASSHAGYNSPLHF
NA	TRBV4-1	NA	TRBJ1-2	TGCGCCAGCAGCCAAGGGGAGGGGCGCGGTTCGGGCTACACCTTC	CASSQGEGRGSGYTF
TRBD1	TRBV7-9	NA	TRBJ1-1	TGTGCCAGCAGCTTAAAGGGGGCAACTGAAGCTTTCTTT	CASSLKGATEAFF
TRBD1	TRBV5-6	NA	TRBJ1-6	TGTGCCAGCAGCTTGGTTCGCCCCGGGACAGGGTTAATTCCACCCCTCCACTTT	CASSLVRPGTGLIPPLHF
NA	TRBV5-1	once	TRBJ1-1	TGCGCCAGCAGCTTGACTTCGGACAGAGAAGCTTTCTTT	CASSLTSDREAFF
NA	TRBV5-1	NA	TRBJ2-7	TGCGCCAGCAGCCTGGGGACGGGGTACGAGCAGTACTTC	CASSLGTGYEQYF
TRBD2	TRBV7-8	NA	TRBJ2-7	TGTGCCAGCAGCGCGGGGGAGGGCTACGAGCAGTACTTC	CASSAGEGYEQYF
TRBD1	TRBV30	NA	TRBJ2-2	TGTGCCTGGAGTGTCGGGACAGGGAACACCGGGGAGCTGTTTTTT	CAWSVGTGNTGELFF
TRBD1	TRBV2	NA	TRBJ1-1	TGTGCCAGCAGTGCGGACAGGGGGGGGAACACTGAAGCTTTCTTT	CASSADRGGNTEAFF
TRBD2	TRBV5-1	NA	TRBJ2-5	TGCGCCAGCAATCAACTAGCGGGGGTCCAAGAGACCCAGTACTTC	CASNQLAGVQETQYF
NA	TRBV4-2	NA	TRBJ1-6	TGTGCCAGCAGCCAAGGGGCTTTCCAAGATTCACCCCTCCACTTT	CASSQGAFQDSPLHF
TRBD1	TRBV9	NA	TRBJ1-1	TGTGCCAGCAGCGTAGCCGGACAGGGGATGTCGAACACTGAAGCTTTCTTT	CASSVAGQGMSNTEAFF
TRBD2	TRBV11-2	NA	TRBJ2-1	TGTGCCAGCAGCTGGGGGGGTTCTAGCAGGCTTCCGGATGAGCAGTTCTTC	CASSWGGSSRLPDEQFF
NA	TRBV15	NA	TRBJ2-2	TGTGCCACCACGGAGCACGGGGACACCGGGGAGCTGTTTTTT	CATTEHGDTGELFF
TRBD1	TRBV29-1	NA	TRBJ2-7	TGCAGCGTCGACGGACAGGGTTCCTACGAGCAGTACTTC	CSVDGQGSYEQYF
TRBD2	TRBV2	NA	TRBJ2-5	TGTGCCAGCAGTGAAACCCCGAGCGGGAGGACGATCCAAGAGACCCAGTACTTC	CASSETPSGRTIQETQYF
TRBD1	TRBV28	NA	TRBJ2-6	TGTGCCAGCAGTTTCACAGGGGTAGGGTCTGGGGCCAACGTCCTGACTTTC	CASSFTGVGSGANVLTF
NA	TRBV9	NA	TRBJ1-3	TGTGCCAGCAGCCCCCGGGGGGGTTCGACTGGAAACACCATATATTTT	CASSPRGGSTGNTIYF
NA	TRBV2	NA	TRBJ1-1	TGTGCCAGCAGTGATTTGGTTCGGGGAGGGTCTAACGGTGAAGCTTTCTTT	CASSDLVRGGSNGEAFF
TRBD1	TRBV7-2	NA	TRBJ2-1	TGTGCCAGCAGCCACAGCGGACAGGGAGGAAATGAGCAGTTCTTC	CASSHSGQGGNEQFF
NA	TRBV15	NA	TRBJ1-6	TGTGCCACCAGCATAACCAGGGGCGGGTCACCCCTCCACTTT	CATSITRGGSPLHF
NA	TRBV6-5	NA	TRBJ1-1	TGTGCCAGCAGTTACTCCGGTGGGCCGCTGGAAGCTTTCTTT	CASSYSGGPLEAFF
TRBD1	TRBV5-4	NA	TRBJ2-2	TGTGCCAGCAGCTCCCACAGGGGGAACACCGGGGAGCTGTTTTTT	CASSSHRGNTGELFF
TRBD2	TRBV11-3	few	TRBJ2-1	TGTGCCAGCAGCCTCGGGGGAGGGGCCACCTACAATGAGCAGTTCTTC	CASSLGGGATYNEQFF
NA	TRBV10-3	NA	TRBJ1-6	TGTGCCATCAGTGTGCAGGGTAATAATTCACCCCTCCACTTT	CAISVQGNNSPLHF
NA	TRBV6-5	NA	TRBJ1-5	TGTGCCAGCAAGCCCGGGGGGAGGGGTCAGCCCCAGCATTTT	CASKPGGRGQPQHF
TRBD1	TRBV7-9	NA	TRBJ2-2	TGTGCCAGCAGTACAGGGGGGATTTCGGACACCGGGGAGCTGTTTTTT	CASSTGGISDTGELFF
TRBD1	TRBV28	NA	TRBJ2-7	TGTGCCAGCAGTTTAGGACAGGGGCGGTACGAGCAGTACTTC	CASSLGQGRYEQYF
NA	TRBV6-5	NA	TRBJ1-5	TGTGCCAGCAGTTCGTCCCCGGGAGGCAATCAGCCCCAGCATTTT	CASSSSPGGNQPQHF
TRBD2	TRBV18	NA	TRBJ2-5	TGTGCCAGCTCACAGCCCGGGACTAGCGATGTTCAGTACCAAGAGACCCAGTACTTC	CASSQPGTSDVQYQETQYF
TRBD2	TRBV7-8	NA	TRBJ2-1	TGTGCCAGCAGCCGAAGACTAGCGGGGTTGAGCAATGAGCAGTTCTTC	CASSRRLAGLSNEQFF
NA	TRBV7-3	NA	TRBJ2-1	TGTGCCAGCAGCCTTAGCGGTGCCTACAATGAGCAGTTCTTC	CASSLSGAYNEQFF
TRBD1	TRBV5-6	NA	TRBJ2-7	TGTGCCAGCACAATGGGACAGAGGATCCACGAGCAGTACTTC	CASTMGQRIHEQYF
NA	TRBV28	NA	TRBJ1-2	TGTGCCAGCAGCCCTCTGAGCCAGGGATCCTATGGCTACACCTTC	CASSPLSQGSYGYTF
NA	TRBV28	NA	TRBJ1-2	TGTGCCAGCAGTTTAGGCGGATCTAACTATGGCTACACCTTC	CASSLGGSNYGYTF
TRBD2	TRBV7-9	NA	TRBJ2-1	TGTGCCAGCAGCCCCCGGCTAGCGGGGCCGTCCTACAATGAGCAGTTCTTC	CASSPRLAGPSYNEQFF
NA	TRBV19	NA	TRBJ1-3	TGTGCCAGTAGTCGTCCGGGAGGTGGAAACACCATATATTTT	CASSRPGGGNTIYF
TRBD1	TRBV5-1	few	TRBJ2-2	TGCGCCAGCAGCTTAACGACAGGGCGGGTCACCGGGGAGCTGTTTTTT	CASSLTTGRVTGELFF
NA	TRBV29-1	NA	TRBJ2-1	TGCAGCGTGGGGTTGACAGCGATCTACAATGAGCAGTTCTTC	CSVGLTAIYNEQFF
TRBD1	TRBV11-2	NA	TRBJ1-4	TGTGCCAGCAGCACCCCCCGGACAGGGGAAGAAAAACCGTTTTTT	CASSTPRTGEEKPFF
NA	TRBV18	NA	TRBJ2-1	TGTGCCAGCTCACCATCAACAGTGGCCTACAATGAGCAGTTCTTC	CASSPSTVAYNEQFF
TRBD2	TRBV7-2	NA	TRBJ2-3	TGTGCCAGCAGCTTAGGGGTTCGGCGGGGGAGCACAGATACGCAGTATTTT	CASSLGVRRGSTDTQYF
NA	TRBV7-6	few	TRBJ1-2	TGTGCCAGCAGCTTATTGGGTCCGGGGGGGCTCTCTGGCTACACCTTC	CASSLLGPGGLSGYTF
TRBD2	TRBV28	NA	TRBJ2-5	TGTGCCAGCAGTTTTTCTTGGCTAGCGGCCGATCGAGAGACCCAGTACTTC	CASSFSWLAADRETQYF
NA	TRBV27	once	TRBJ1-1	TGTGCCAGCAGTTTATGGGGGGGAAGGGATACTGAAGCTTTCTTT	CASSLWGGRDTEAFF